One sample yielded the 19 T cell receptor beta chains listed below, sequenced in a study of blood T cell repertoires in COVID-19. Data came from immunoSEQ multiplex PCR; TCRdb stores just in-frame clones and leaves some out. The sample records approximately 50,000 clones, around four fifths being singletons. The sample comprised peripheral blood. The receptors originated from a human donor in a cohort sampled during active COVID-19.

The gene calls are TRBV6-6 and TRBJ1-4, with D maybe TRBD1 (5 bases). V was trimmed by 0 bases and J by 7 bases, leaving 12 bases between them. Germline values: CDR1 MNHNY, CDR2 SVGAGI (reference sequence). The length of the CDR3 is 15 residues. The CDR3, as DNA: TGTGCCAGCAGTTACTCGGGGGGGAGGGGTGAAAAACTGTTTTTT. Translated: CASSYSGGRGEKLFF.

The genes are TRBV6-5 and TRBJ2-3; TRBD1 might be the D (6 bases). The CDR3 totals 14 residues. Between the trimmed V and J ends, which lost 6 bases and 4 bases, there was a span of 14 bases. CDR1 and CDR2 (germline): MNHEY, SVGAGI. The DNA for the CDR3 is TGTGCCAGCAGGGGCGGTGGGGGCCCAGATACGCAGTATTTT. The encoded protein is CASRGGGGPDTQYF.

V and J are TRBV9 and TRBJ1-2, with TRBD1 identical over 8 bases. The CDR3 covers 14 residues. V shed 4 bases, J shed 2 bases, and the junction held 4 bases outside the gene matches. Germline assignment: CDR1 SGDLS and CDR2 YYNGEE. The CDR3 DNA reads TGTGCCAGCAGCCCCCGGACAGGGAACTATGGCTACACCTTC. It translates to CASSPRTGNYGYTF.

The chain employs TRBV4-1 and TRBJ2-3; 11 nucleotides line up with TRBD1. Germline V CDR1 and CDR2: MGHRA, YSYEKL. This CDR3 has 14 residues. The junction had 3 bases not matched to a gene; V was cut back by 6 bases and J by 4 bases. The CDR3 DNA reads as TGCGCCAGCAGGGACAGGGGGCCGGCAGATACGCAGTATTTT. It encodes CASRDRGPADTQYF.

J is TRBJ2-5 and V is TRBV5-1; 9 bases agree with TRBD2. The ends lost 2 bases at V and 7 bases at J; junction bases unmatched: 9. The CDR3 has 15 residues. Per the germline V gene, CDR1 is SGHRS and CDR2 is YFSETQ. The CDR3 here is CASSLLAGEEGTQYF. CDR3 in DNA: TGCGCCAGCAGCTTATTAGCGGGGGAGGAGGGGACCCAGTACTTC.

The chain has TRBV7-3 and TRBJ2-6, with D perhaps TRBD1 (5 bases). Germline lookup yields CDR1 SGHTA and CDR2 FQGTGA. V lost 7 bases and J 10 bases, leaving 14 bases between the germline ends. The CDR3 spans 13 residues. The CDR3 DNA sequence: TGTGCCAGCACCGACCAGGGCTATAACGTCCTGACTTTC. Its translation: CASTDQGYNVLTF.

This clone was picked up one time. The rearrangement uses TRBV6-5 and TRBJ2-3; TRBD1 is a possible D gene (6 bases). Trimming removed 0 bases at V and 4 bases at J, with 11 bases between. The germline V gene has CDR1 MNHEY and CDR2 SVGAGI. CDR3 length: 15 residues. The CDR3 spells CASSYSQGWADTQYF. The CDR3 nucleotides read TGTGCCAGCAGTTACTCGCAGGGGTGGGCAGATACGCAGTATTTT.

CDR3 region: CASSYRRGGATNEKLFF. Here the CDR3 DNA reads TGTGCCAGCAGTTACCGGCGGGGAGGGGCAACTAATGAAAAACTGTTTTTT. V gene TRBV6-2 or TRBV6-3 combines with J gene TRBJ1-4; weak D call: TRBD1 (5 bases). The CDR3 spans 17 residues. Trimming cost V 2 bases and J 0 bases, with 13 bases left between them. Germline CDR1 MNHEY, CDR2 SVGEGT.

This chain links TRBV21-1 with TRBJ2-1; the D call TRBD2 from the table was never checked on the DNA. TRBV21-1 is classified as a pseudogene. The CDR3 length is 18 residues. CDR3 in amino acids: CASSAPGLVGDKYNEQFF. CDR3 DNA sequence: TGTGCCAGCAGCGCACCGGGACTAGTTGGGGACAAATACAATGAGCAGTTCTTC.

This rearrangement joins TRBV4-1 to TRBJ2-1; D is perhaps TRBD1 (6 bases). Germline V gives CDR1 MGHRA, CDR2 YSYEKL. Trimming cost V 2 bases and J 7 bases, with 15 bases left between them. There are 15 residues in the CDR3. The CDR3 sequence: CASSQTGLYGNEQFF. CDR3 DNA: TGCGCCAGCAGCCAAACAGGGTTGTACGGGAATGAGCAGTTCTTC.

The chain carries TRBV2 and TRBJ1-6; no clear D gene. CDR1 and CDR2 from the germline V gene are SNHLY and FYNNEI. This CDR3 comprises 15 residues. The V end lost 7 bases, the J end lost 10 bases, and 20 bases lay between the germline ends. CDR3 in amino acids: CASNPTGISRSPLHF. CDR3 DNA sequence: TGTGCCAGCAACCCCACGGGAATCTCAAGGTCACCCCTCCACTTT.

The CDR3 reads CASSQPGQGSYGYTF. The CDR3 region has the DNA TGCGCCAGCAGCCAACCGGGACAGGGAAGCTATGGCTACACCTTC. The V and J genes are TRBV4-1 and TRBJ1-2; 9 bases agree with TRBD1. CDR1 MGHRA and CDR2 YSYEKL come from the germline V gene. CDR3 length equals 15 residues. V lost 2 bases to trimming and J lost 4 bases; unmatched junction nucleotides: 5.

The chain links TRBV29-1 to TRBJ1-2; a weak D match, TRBD1 (6 bases). V shed 6 bases and J shed 6 bases, with 14 bases lying between them. The CDR3 sequence is 12 residues long. From germline, CDR1 is SQVTM and CDR2 ANQGSEA. The CDR3 spells CSVVQGWDGYTF. The CDR3 DNA sequence: TGCAGCGTAGTACAGGGCTGGGATGGCTACACCTTC.

The V call is TRBV6-5, the J call TRBJ2-2; D not resolved. V lost 0 bases to trimming and J lost 4 bases, with 12 bases between them. CDR1 is MNHEY, CDR2 SVGAGI, per germline. There are 16 residues in the CDR3. The CDR3 loop is CASSYSFDSGTGELFF. DNA for the CDR3: TGTGCCAGCAGTTACTCTTTCGACTCGGGCACCGGGGAGCTGTTTTTT.

This chain connects TRBV18 to TRBJ1-1, with 9 bases matching TRBD1. CDR1 and CDR2 from the germline V gene are KGHSH and LQKENI. The CDR3 is 17 amino acids. The junction had 15 bases not matched to a gene; V was cut back by 5 bases and J by 5 bases. The CDR3 is CASSEDRGVLGGTEAFF. Written as DNA, the CDR3 is TGTGCCAGCTCAGAGGACAGGGGAGTGCTTGGCGGGACTGAAGCTTTCTTT.

The chain links TRBV3-1 (or the pseudogene TRBV3-2) to TRBJ2-1; D not resolved. The CDR3 totals 13 residues. V was trimmed by 0 bases and J by 13 bases, leaving 13 bases between them. Germline assignment: CDR1 LGHDT and CDR2 YNNKEL (reference sequence). CDR3 sequence (DNA): TGTGCCAGCAGCCAAGACCTAAGGAGCTATCAGTTCTTC. Translated, it gives CASSQDLRSYQFF.

With regard to this clone: One junction end does not reproduce the germline sequence, and a read error may be involved. The V gene is TRBV5-6, the J gene TRBJ2-7, with 9 nucleotides matching TRBD1. The CDR3 length is 15 residues. Germline assignment: CDR1 SGHDT and CDR2 YYEEEE. The CDR3 coding sequence is TGTGCCAGCAGCTTGGAAACAGGGGGCTCCCACGAGCAGTACTTC. Translated, it gives CASSLETGGSHEQYF.

Only one count was recorded for this clone. The CDR3 coding sequence is TGTGCCAGCAGCTTAAGACAGGGGGCCTTCGACGAGCAGTACTTC. Its protein is CASSLRQGAFDEQYF. This chain connects TRBV7-3 to TRBJ2-7, with TRBD1 matching over 10 bases. The trim removed 1 base at V and 5 bases at J, leaving 5 bases unmatched. Per the germline V gene, CDR1 is SGHTA and CDR2 is FQGTGA. CDR3 size: 15 residues.

This chain joins TRBV12-3 or TRBV12-4 and TRBJ2-1; D is uncertain. The V end was cut by 0 bases, the J end by 15 bases, with 12 bases between. This CDR3 is built from 12 residues. The CDR3 coding sequence is TGTGCCAGCAGTTTAGCCCCCTCGCCGGGGTTCTTC. Translated: CASSLAPSPGFF.